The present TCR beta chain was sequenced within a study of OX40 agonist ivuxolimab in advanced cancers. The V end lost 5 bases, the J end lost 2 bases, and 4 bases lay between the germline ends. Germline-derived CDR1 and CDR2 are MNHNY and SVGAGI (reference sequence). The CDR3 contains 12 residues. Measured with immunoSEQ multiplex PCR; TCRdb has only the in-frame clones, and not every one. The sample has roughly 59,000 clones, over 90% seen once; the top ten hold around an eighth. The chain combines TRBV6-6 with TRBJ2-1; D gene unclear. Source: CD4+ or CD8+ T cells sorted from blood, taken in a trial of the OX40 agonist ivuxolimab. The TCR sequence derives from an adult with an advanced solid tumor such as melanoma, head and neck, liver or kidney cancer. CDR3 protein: CASSLTYNEQFF. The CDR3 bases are TGTGCCAGCAGTCTCACCTACAATGAGCAGTTCTTC.